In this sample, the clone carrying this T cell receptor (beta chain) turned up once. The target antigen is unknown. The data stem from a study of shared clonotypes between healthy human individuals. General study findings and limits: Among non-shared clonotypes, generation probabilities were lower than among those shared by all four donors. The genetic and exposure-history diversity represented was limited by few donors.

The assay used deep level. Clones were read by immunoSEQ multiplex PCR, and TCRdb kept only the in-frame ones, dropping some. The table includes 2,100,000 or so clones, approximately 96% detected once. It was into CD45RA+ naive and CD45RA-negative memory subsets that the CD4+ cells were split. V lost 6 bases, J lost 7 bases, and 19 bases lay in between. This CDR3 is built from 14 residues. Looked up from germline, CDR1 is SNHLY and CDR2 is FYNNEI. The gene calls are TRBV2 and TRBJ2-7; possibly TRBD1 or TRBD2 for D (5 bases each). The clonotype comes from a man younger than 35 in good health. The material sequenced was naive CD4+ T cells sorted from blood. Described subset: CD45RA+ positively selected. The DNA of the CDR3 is TGTGCCAGCAGCGACCCTCGAGGGGTGGGGGAGCAGTACTTC. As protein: CASSDPRGVGEQYF.